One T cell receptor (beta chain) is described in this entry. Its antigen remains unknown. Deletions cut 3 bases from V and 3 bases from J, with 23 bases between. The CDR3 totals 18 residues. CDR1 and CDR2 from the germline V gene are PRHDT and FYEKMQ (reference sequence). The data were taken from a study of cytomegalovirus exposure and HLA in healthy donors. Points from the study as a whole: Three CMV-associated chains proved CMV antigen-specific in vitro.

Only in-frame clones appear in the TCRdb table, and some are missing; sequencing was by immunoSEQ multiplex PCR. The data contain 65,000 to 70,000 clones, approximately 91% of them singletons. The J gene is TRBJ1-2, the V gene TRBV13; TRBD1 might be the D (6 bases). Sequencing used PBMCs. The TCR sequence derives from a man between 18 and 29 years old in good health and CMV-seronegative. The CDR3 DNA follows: TGTGCCAGCAGCTTGGGACCCTCCCCGGGACACGACGACTATGGCTACACCTTC. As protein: CASSLGPSPGHDDYGYTF.